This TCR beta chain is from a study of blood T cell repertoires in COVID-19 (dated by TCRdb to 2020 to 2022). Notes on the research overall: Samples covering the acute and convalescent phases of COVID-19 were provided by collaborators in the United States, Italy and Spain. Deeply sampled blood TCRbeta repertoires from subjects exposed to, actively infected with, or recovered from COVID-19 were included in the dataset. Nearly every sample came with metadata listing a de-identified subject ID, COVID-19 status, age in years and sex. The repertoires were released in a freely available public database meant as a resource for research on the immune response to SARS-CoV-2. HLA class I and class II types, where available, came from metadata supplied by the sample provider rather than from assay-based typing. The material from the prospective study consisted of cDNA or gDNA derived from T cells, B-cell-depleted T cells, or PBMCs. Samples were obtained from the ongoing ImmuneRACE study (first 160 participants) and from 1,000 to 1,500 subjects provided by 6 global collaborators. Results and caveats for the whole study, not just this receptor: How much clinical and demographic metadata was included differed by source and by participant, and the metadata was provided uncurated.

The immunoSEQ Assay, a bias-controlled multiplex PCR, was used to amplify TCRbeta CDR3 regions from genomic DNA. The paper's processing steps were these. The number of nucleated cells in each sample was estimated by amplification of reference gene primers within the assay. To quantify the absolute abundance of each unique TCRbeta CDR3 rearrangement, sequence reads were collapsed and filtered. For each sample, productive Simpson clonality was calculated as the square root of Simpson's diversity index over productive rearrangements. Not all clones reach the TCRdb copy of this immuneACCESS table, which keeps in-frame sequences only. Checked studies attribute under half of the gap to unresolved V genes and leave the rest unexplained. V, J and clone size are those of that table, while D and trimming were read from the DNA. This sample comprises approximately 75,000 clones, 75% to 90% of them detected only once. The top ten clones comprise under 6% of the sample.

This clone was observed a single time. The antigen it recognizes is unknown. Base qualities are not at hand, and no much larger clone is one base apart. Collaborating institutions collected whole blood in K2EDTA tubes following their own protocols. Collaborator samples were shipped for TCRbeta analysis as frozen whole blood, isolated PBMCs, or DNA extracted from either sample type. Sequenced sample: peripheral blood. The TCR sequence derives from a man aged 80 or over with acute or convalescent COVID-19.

The bases read TGCGCCAGCAGCTGGGGACACCAGGGCCCTGGAAACACCATATATTTT. This sequence encodes CASSWGHQGPGNTIYF. This sequence uses TRBV5-1 and TRBJ1-3; 6 matching bases give a weak D call of TRBD1. At the junction V is shortened by 3 bases and J by 2 bases, with 15 bases in between. The germline V gene yields SGHRS for CDR1 and YFSETQ for CDR2. The CDR3 has 16 amino acids, counting the end cysteine and phenylalanine. The retained sequence is limited to the CDR3, 48 bases, with the frame set at the first base.